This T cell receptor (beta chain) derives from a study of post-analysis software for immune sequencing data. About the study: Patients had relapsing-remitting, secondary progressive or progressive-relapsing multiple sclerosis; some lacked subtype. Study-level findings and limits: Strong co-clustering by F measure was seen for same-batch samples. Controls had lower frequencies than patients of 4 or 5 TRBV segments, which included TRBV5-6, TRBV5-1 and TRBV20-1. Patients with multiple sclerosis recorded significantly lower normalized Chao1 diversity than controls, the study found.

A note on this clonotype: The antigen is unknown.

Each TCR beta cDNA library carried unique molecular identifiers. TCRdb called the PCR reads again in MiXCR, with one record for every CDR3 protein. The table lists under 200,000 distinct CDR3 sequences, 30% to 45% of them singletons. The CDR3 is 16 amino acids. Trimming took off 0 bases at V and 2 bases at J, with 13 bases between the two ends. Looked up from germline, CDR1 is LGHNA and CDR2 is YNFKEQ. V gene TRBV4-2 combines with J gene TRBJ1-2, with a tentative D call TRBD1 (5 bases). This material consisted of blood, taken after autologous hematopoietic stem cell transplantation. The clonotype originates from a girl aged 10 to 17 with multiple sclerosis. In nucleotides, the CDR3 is TGTGCCAGCAGCCAAGACTGGGGCCGGGAGAACTATGGCTACACCTTC. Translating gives CASSQDWGRENYGYTF.